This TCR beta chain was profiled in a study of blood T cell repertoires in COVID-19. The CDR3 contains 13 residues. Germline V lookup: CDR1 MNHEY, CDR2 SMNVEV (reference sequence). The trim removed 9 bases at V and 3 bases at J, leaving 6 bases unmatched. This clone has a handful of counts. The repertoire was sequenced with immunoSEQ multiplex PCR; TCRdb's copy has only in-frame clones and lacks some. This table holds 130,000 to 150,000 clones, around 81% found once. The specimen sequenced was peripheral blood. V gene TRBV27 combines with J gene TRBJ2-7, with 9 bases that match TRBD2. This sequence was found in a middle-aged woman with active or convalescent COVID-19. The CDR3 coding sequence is TGTGCCAGTACCGGGACTAGCTACTACGAGCAGTACTTC. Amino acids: CASTGTSYYEQYF.